There are many counts of the clone carrying this T cell receptor beta chain. The target antigen is unknown. The CDR3 is 17 amino acids. CDR1 is SGHAT, CDR2 FQNNGV, per germline. V was pared by 4 bases and J by 2 bases, with 8 bases of the junction left unmatched. The sample is drawn from a study of T cells in Graves' hyperthyroidism and ophthalmopathy. As for the study in general: Peripheral blood specimens were obtained at initial diagnosis, prior to any treatment.

Overall study results and limits: Blood also carried most thyroid clonotypes expanded above 0.001.

From RNA transcripts, TCR beta CDR3 regions were amplified. HTBI primers were the set used in a first-round RT-PCR of the TCR CDR3. From the multiplex PCR reads, TCRdb called clonotypes with MiXCR, one entry per CDR3 protein. The data contain 450,000 to 650,000 distinct CDR3 sequences, roughly 15% of them singletons. Fresh peripheral blood, under 13 ml, yielded the PBMCs. The sequenced sample consisted of blood. V is TRBV11-2 and J is TRBJ2-6, with 7 positions matching TRBD2. This TCR was recovered from a woman younger than 30 with Graves' ophthalmopathy. The CDR3 coding sequence is TGTGCCAGCAGCTCCCTGCCCGCGGGAGCTGGGGCCAACGTCCTGACTTTC. It translates to CASSSLPAGAGANVLTF.